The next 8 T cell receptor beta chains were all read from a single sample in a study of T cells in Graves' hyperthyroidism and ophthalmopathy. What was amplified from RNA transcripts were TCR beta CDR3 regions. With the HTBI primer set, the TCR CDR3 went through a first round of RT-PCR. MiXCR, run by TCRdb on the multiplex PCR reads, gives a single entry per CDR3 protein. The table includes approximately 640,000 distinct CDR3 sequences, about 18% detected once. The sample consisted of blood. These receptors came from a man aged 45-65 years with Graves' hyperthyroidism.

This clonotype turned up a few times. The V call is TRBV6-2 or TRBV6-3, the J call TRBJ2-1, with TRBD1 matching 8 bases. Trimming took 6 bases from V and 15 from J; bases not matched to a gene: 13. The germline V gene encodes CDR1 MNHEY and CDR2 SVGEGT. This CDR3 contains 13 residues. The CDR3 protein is CASRGQVRESWFF. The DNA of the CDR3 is TGTGCCAGCAGGGGACAGGTGAGAGAGAGCTGGTTCTTC.

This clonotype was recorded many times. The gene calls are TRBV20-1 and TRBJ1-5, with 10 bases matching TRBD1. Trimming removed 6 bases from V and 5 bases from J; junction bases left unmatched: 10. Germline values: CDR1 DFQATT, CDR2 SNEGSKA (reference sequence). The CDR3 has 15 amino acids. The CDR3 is CSALAGQGKYQPQHF. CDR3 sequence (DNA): TGCAGTGCCTTGGCGGGACAGGGGAAATATCAGCCCCAGCATTTT.

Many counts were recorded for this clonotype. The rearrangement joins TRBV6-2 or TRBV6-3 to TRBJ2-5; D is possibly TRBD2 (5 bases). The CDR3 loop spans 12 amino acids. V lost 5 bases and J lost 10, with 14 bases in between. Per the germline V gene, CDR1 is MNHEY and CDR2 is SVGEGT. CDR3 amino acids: CASSILGVGQYF. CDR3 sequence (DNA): TGTGCCAGCAGTATCCTGGGAGTGGGCCAGTACTTC.

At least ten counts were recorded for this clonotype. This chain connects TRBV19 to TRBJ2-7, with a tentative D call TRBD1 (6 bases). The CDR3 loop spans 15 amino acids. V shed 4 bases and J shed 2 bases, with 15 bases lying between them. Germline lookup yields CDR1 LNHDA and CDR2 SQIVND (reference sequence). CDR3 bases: TGTGCCAGTAGTACCCGGGACACCTTTCCCTACGAGCAGTACTTC. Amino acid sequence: CASSTRDTFPYEQYF.

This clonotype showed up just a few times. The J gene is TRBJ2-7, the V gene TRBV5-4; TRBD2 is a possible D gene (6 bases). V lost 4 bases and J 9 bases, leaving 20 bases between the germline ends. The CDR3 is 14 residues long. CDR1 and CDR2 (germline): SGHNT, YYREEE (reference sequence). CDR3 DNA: TGTGCCAGCAGCCCGGGACTGGATGGCTCGGCGCAGTACTTC. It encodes CASSPGLDGSAQYF.

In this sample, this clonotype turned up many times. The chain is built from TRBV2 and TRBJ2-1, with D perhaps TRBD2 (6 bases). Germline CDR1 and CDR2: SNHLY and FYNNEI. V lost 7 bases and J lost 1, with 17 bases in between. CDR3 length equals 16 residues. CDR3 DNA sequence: TGTGCCAGCACCCGGGAGAGCAGGGCATCCTACAATGAGCAGTTCTTC. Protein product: CASTRESRASYNEQFF.

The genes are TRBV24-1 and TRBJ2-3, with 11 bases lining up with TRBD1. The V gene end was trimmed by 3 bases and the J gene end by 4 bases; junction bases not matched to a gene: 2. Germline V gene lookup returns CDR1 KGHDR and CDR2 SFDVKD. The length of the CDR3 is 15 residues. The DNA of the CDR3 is TGTGCCACCAGTGATACGGGACAGGGGGCAGATACGCAGTATTTT. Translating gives CATSDTGQGADTQYF.

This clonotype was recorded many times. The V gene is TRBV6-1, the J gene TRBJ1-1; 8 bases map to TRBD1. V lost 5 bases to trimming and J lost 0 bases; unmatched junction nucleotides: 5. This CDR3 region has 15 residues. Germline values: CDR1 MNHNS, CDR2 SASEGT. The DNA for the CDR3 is TGTGCCAGCAGTCGGACAGGGATATTGAACACTGAAGCTTTCTTT. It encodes CASSRTGILNTEAFF.